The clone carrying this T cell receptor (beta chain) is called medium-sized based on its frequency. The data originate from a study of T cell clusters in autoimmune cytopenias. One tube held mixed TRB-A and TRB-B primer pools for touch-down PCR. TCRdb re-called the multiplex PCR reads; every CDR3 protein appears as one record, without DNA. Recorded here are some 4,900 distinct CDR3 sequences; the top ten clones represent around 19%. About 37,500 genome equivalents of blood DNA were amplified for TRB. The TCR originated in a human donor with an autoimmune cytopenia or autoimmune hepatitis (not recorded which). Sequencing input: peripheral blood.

The CDR3 loop is CASSGQTGTGLYF. V and J are TRBV10-2 and TRBJ2-3; TCRdb's D call of TRBD1 is untestable without DNA. CDR3 length: 13 amino acids. From germline, CDR1 is WSHSY and CDR2 SAAADI.